The rows below give T cell receptor beta chains drawn from one sample of a study of radiotherapy plus CTLA-4 blockade in lung cancer. Only in-frame clones appear in the TCRdb table, and some are missing; sequencing was by immunoSEQ multiplex PCR. The table has 13,000 to 15,000 clones, about 89% seen once. The sample here was peripheral blood, taken from a patient treated with radiotherapy plus ipilimumab. These receptors all come from a human donor with non-small cell lung cancer that progressed on radiotherapy plus ipilimumab. Some clones in this sample may be carry-over from other donors' samples. The CDR3 runs from the conserved cysteine through the conserved F or W.

v_call: TRBV10-3
j_call: TRBJ2-7
cdr3_aa: CAISESKGQPSAYEQYF

v_call: TRBV27
j_call: TRBJ1-2
cdr3_aa: CASSFPARTGTNYGYTF

v_call: TRBV5-8
j_call: TRBJ2-7
cdr3_aa: CASSKLSGTGWYEQYF

v_call: TRBV4-1
j_call: TRBJ2-2
cdr3_aa: CASSYGTSANTGELFF

v_call: TRBV19
j_call: TRBJ2-1
cdr3_aa: CASSRVLAGGNNEQFF

v_call: TRBV13
j_call: TRBJ1-1
cdr3_aa: CASSLTGGYTEAFF

v_call: TRBV10-3
j_call: TRBJ2-1
cdr3_aa: CAIRLGLAGNNEQFF

v_call: TRBV9
j_call: TRBJ2-1
cdr3_aa: CASSVGGGGDEQFF

v_call: TRBV5-4
j_call: TRBJ1-2
cdr3_aa: CASSWGTGGSDGYTF

v_call: TRBV5-1
j_call: TRBJ1-1
cdr3_aa: CASSFEGSTEAFF

v_call: TRBV10-3
j_call: TRBJ2-5
cdr3_aa: CAISTGETQYF

v_call: TRBV6-4
j_call: TRBJ1-6
cdr3_aa: CASSGQPNSPLHF

v_call: TRBV5-6
j_call: TRBJ1-1
cdr3_aa: CASSLAKGVRAFF

v_call: TRBV6-5
j_call: TRBJ1-5
cdr3_aa: CASSRSGTMEQPQHF

v_call: TRBV4-2
j_call: TRBJ2-1
cdr3_aa: CASSQETGDEQFF

v_call: TRBV29-1
j_call: TRBJ2-1
cdr3_aa: CSADGYNEQFF

v_call: TRBV2
j_call: TRBJ1-2
cdr3_aa: CASSEARQGYGYTF

v_call: TRBV27
j_call: TRBJ2-3
cdr3_aa: CASRAGQGDTDTQYF

v_call: TRBV29-1
j_call: TRBJ1-2
cdr3_aa: CSVRGQAGGYTF

v_call: TRBV25-1
j_call: TRBJ1-2
cdr3_aa: CASSDRGAGGYTF

v_call: TRBV5-1
j_call: TRBJ2-5
cdr3_aa: CASSLQVQETQYF

v_call: TRBV7-9
j_call: TRBJ2-3
cdr3_aa: CASSRLIGLNTDTQYF

v_call: TRBV25-1
j_call: TRBJ2-5
cdr3_aa: CASRLGGAQETQYF

v_call: TRBV29-1
j_call: TRBJ2-5
cdr3_aa: CSVEEGGGETQYF

v_call: TRBV2
j_call: TRBJ2-3
cdr3_aa: CASSPASSTDTQYF

v_call: TRBV12-5
j_call: TRBJ2-7
cdr3_aa: CASGQDTSYEQYF

v_call: TRBV12-5
j_call: TRBJ2-2
cdr3_aa: CASGRGAGSNTGELFF

v_call: TRBV4-1
j_call: TRBJ1-5
cdr3_aa: CASSQTRGYQPQHF

v_call: TRBV6-6
j_call: TRBJ1-1
cdr3_aa: CASSYSQQTNTEAFF

v_call: TRBV2
j_call: TRBJ2-3
cdr3_aa: CASSELVATDTQYF

v_call: TRBV4-1
j_call: TRBJ1-5
cdr3_aa: CASSDRVRQPQHF

v_call: TRBV25-1
j_call: TRBJ1-5
cdr3_aa: CASSAGESQPQHF

v_call: TRBV19
j_call: TRBJ1-2
cdr3_aa: CASSMTGIGYGYTF

v_call: TRBV4-1
j_call: TRBJ1-2
cdr3_aa: CASSQATGNYGYTF

v_call: TRBV5-1
j_call: TRBJ1-1
cdr3_aa: CASSPDSYTEAFF

v_call: TRBV11-2
j_call: TRBJ2-3
cdr3_aa: CASSFTSGGALDTQYF

v_call: TRBV7-9
j_call: TRBJ1-1
cdr3_aa: CASSPGDRGRGTEAFF

v_call: TRBV2
j_call: TRBJ2-3
cdr3_aa: CAREGQTTDTQYF

v_call: TRBV15
j_call: TRBJ2-7
cdr3_aa: CATSRGQGARGYEQYF

v_call: TRBV28
j_call: TRBJ2-1
cdr3_aa: CASSPGLYRTLDNEQFF

v_call: TRBV19
j_call: TRBJ2-5
cdr3_aa: CASSIGTSGGEETQYF

v_call: TRBV7-2
j_call: TRBJ1-6
cdr3_aa: CASSLGQGESPLHF

v_call: TRBV6-5
j_call: TRBJ2-1
cdr3_aa: CASRKTGLSYNEQFF

v_call: TRBV29-1
j_call: TRBJ2-3
cdr3_aa: CSVEPTDTQYF

v_call: TRBV15
j_call: TRBJ2-7
cdr3_aa: CATTEVNLPSYEQYF